This T cell receptor beta chain derives from a study of T cell responses to AZD1222 COVID-19 vaccine (dated by TCRdb to the early 2020s). A note on the overall study: A total of approximately 230 trial participants underwent TCR sequencing, of whom about 210 received two doses of AZD1222 and around 26 received two doses of the MenACWY control vaccine. Trial participants were enrolled by age into 18-55, 56-69 and 70-plus year subgroups, with 148, 28 and 57 TCR-sequenced participants respectively.

Study-level results and caveats: Epitopes outside the regions mutated in the B.1.351 and B.1.1.7 variants were reportedly recognized by nearly half of the unique spike-specific TCRs. Participants were mostly white British, with more females than males. The authors suggested clonal diversity may have been underestimated. No day 14 peak-response samples were available, so repertoires were characterized only after the peak T cell response. CD4 TCRs associated with the vaccine covered the entire spike protein, and the dominant responses were in regions 160-218 and 743-854. The 56-69-year group was small, and its depth increase did not reach significance, likely because of low power. After two AZD1222 doses, both the breadth and the depth of spike-specific TCRs were significantly higher than at day 0 and than in MenACWY recipients. Conclusions about previously exposed vaccinees were limited because only six AZD1222 recipients were SARS-CoV-2 seropositive at baseline.

The CDR3 regions of human TCRbeta chains were analyzed by immunosequencing. Concerning the study's data processing: TCRs in the repertoires were matched against a reference library of SARS-CoV-2-specific TCRs that had been generated with the MIRA antigen-specificity platform. Breadth meant the fraction of unique TCRs that were SARS-CoV-2-associated, whereas depth meant the fraction of total T cells that were SARS-CoV-2-associated. Using the MIRA data, each spike-specific TCR was assigned both to the spike region to which the TCR was reactive and to a CD4 or CD8 class. Log10-transformed breadth and depth values were compared by one-way ANOVA with Sidak's multiple comparisons tests. The source is immuneACCESS, and TCRdb retained only in-frame sequences with V and J called. Part of the clones is not carried over; for the studies checked, unresolved V genes explain less than half of this, and the remainder is unexplained. That table gives V, J and clone size, and the DNA gave D and trimming. Recorded for this sample are fewer than 110,000 clones; 92% of them occurred a single time. The ten largest clones capture 8.5% to 10% of the sample.

Trimming removed 3 bases from V and 1 base from J; the gene matches leave 2 bases unexplained. There are 14 amino acids in the CDR3, from cysteine to phenylalanine inclusive. Kept here is only the CDR3 DNA, which spans 42 bases and is read in frame from base 1. The germline V gene supplies CDR1 MGHRA and CDR2 YSYEKL. This clone is a singleton in its sample. Its binding antigen is unknown. No quality values exist for individual bases; no much larger clone is one base distant. The time point label for this specimen denotes: about 28 days (+/-7) after the second vaccine dose. AZD1222 recipients given second doses at about 4 weeks or at about 12 weeks were pooled, since spike-specific TCR depth and breadth were not found to differ between the two schedules. Samples from vaccinated people were obtained from the UK trials COV001 and COV002, which included a single-blind randomized controlled phase 2/3 trial of AZD1222 (ChAdOx1 nCoV-19) in healthy adults. Trial participant PBMC samples were collected at day 0 and day 28 after the second dose for TCRbeta chain sequencing.

The source is an adult who received the AZD1222 COVID-19 vaccine. The rearranged segments are TRBV4-1 and TRBJ2-7, with TRBD1 matching 8 junction bases. The material sequenced was peripheral blood, taken 28 days after the second AZD1222 dose. The CDR3 region: CASSQRTGSYEQYF. The DNA is TGCGCCAGCAGCCAGAGGACAGGGTCCTACGAGCAGTACTTC.